The source of this T cell receptor beta chain is a study of control samples from healthy donors and cancer patients. Trimming took 8 bases from V and 0 from J, leaving 10 bases between them. Germline-derived CDR1 and CDR2 are SGHDN and FVKESK. The CDR3 is 13 amino acids. Some clones are missing from TCRdb's copy, which holds only in-frame ones; the method was immunoSEQ multiplex PCR. In the table there are over 100,000 clones, around 90% of which are singletons. The sample taken for sequencing was blood. The chain is built from TRBV14 and TRBJ1-1, with D possibly TRBD1 on 6 matching bases. This TCR was sampled from a man in his late teens or twenties in good health. The CDR3 sequence: CASGQLLNTEAFF. The CDR3 DNA sequence: TGTGCCAGCGGACAGCTTCTGAACACTGAAGCTTTCTTT.